These 6 T cell receptor beta chains were all obtained from the same sample, sequenced in a study of T cell changes during pregnancy in multiple sclerosis. The table came from immunoSEQ multiplex PCR; TCRdb's copy has only in-frame clones and leaves some out. The data show just over 30,000 clones, roughly 87% seen once. Specimen: CD8+ T cells from peripheral blood mononuclear cells, collected in the first trimester of pregnancy. These receptors all come from a female donor with multiple sclerosis, enrolled in a pregnancy study.

This sequence joins TRBV6-5 and TRBJ2-3, with 12 nucleotides matching TRBD2. CDR1 and CDR2 (germline): MNHEY, SVGAGI. The CDR3 is 15 residues long. Losses at the gene ends were 6 bases for V and 6 bases for J; bases not matched to a gene: 7. The CDR3 nucleotides are TGTGCCAGCAGCAGCGAGCTAGCGGGGGGGGATACGCAGTATTTT. Its translation: CASSSELAGGDTQYF.

This CDR3 is CASSSRLAGAASYEQYF. CDR3 nucleotide sequence: TGTGCCAGCAGTTCCCGCTTAGCGGGGGCCGCCTCCTACGAGCAGTACTTC. This sequence joins TRBV27 and TRBJ2-7; 9 bases match TRBD2. CDR1 and CDR2 (germline): MNHEY, SMNVEV (reference sequence). The V and J ends lost 4 bases and 0 bases, in that order; junction bases with no gene match: 10. This CDR3 has 17 amino acids.

The chain carries TRBV6-5 and TRBJ1-4, with D hard to call. The CDR3 loop spans 15 amino acids. Germline values: CDR1 MNHEY, CDR2 SVGAGI. The germline V and J ends were trimmed by 2 bases and 4 bases, with 11 bases remaining between them. The CDR3 DNA sequence: TGTGCCAGCAGTTACCGCGCGGACTTTAATGAAAAACTGTTTTTT. Its protein product is CASSYRADFNEKLFF.

The table lists this clone with a few counts. The chain uses TRBV29-1 and TRBJ1-1, with TRBD1 as a possible D gene (5 bases). This CDR3 comprises 10 residues. From germline, CDR1 is SQVTM and CDR2 ANQGSEA. Trimming took 2 bases from V and 9 from J, leaving 7 bases between them. CDR3 bases: TGCAGCGTTGAACAGGGAAAAGCTTTCTTT. This encodes CSVEQGKAFF. Filled out from reference TRBV29-1 and TRBJ1-1, the complete variable domain reads SAVISQKPSRDICQRGTSLTIQCQVDSQVTMMFWYRQQPGQSLTLIATANQGSEATYESGFVIDKFPISRPNLTFSTLTVSNMSPEDSSIYLCSVEQGKAFFGQGTRLTVV.

The chain recombines TRBV25-1 with TRBJ2-7, with 7 bases aligning to TRBD2. With V trimmed by 6 bases and J by 0 bases, 14 bases remained unmatched. There are 17 residues in the CDR3. CDR1 is MGHDK and CDR2 is SYGVNS in the germline V gene. CDR3 amino acids: CASRIRLGGDSSYEQYF. The CDR3 coding sequence is TGTGCCAGCAGAATACGTTTGGGGGGGGATAGCTCCTACGAGCAGTACTTC.

The CDR3 reads CASSLQEQIGNTIYF. The DNA of the CDR3 is TGCGCCAGCAGCCTCCAGGAACAGATAGGAAACACCATATATTTT. This sequence joins TRBV4-1 and TRBJ1-3; no definite D call. The V end was cut by 4 bases, the J end by 4 bases, with 14 bases between. The germline gives CDR1 MGHRA, CDR2 YSYEKL. The CDR3 has 15 amino acids.